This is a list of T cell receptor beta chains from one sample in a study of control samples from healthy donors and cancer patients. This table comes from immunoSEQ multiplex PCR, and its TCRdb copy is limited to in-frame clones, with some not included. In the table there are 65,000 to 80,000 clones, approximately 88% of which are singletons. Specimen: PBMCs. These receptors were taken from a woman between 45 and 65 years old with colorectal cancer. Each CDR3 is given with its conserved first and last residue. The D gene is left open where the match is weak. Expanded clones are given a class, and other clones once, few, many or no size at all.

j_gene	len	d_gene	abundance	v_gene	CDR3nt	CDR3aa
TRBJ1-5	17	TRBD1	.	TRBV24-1	TGTGCCACCAGTCGCGATACAGGGGCAGGGAGCAATCAGCCCCAGCATTTT	CATSRDTGAGSNQPQHF
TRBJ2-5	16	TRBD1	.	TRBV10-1	TGCGCCAGCAGTGAGTCTCCGGGACAGGGAAAAGAGACCCAGTACTTC	CASSESPGQGKETQYF
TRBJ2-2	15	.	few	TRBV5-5	TGTGCCAGCAGCTTGCTCGGGGTGAACACCGGGGAGCTGTTTTTT	CASSLLGVNTGELFF
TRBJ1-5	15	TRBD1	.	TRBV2	TGTGCCAGCAGTACTCTTGACAGGGGGGATCAGCCCCAGCATTTT	CASSTLDRGDQPQHF
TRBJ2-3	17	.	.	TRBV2	TGTGCCAGCAGTGATTTGGGGCTAGCCGCGACCACAGATACGCAGTATTTT	CASSDLGLAATTDTQYF
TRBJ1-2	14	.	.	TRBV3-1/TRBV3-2	TGTGCCAGCAGCCAAGAATGGGGGCAAGGAGGCTACACCTTC	CASSQEWGQGGYTF
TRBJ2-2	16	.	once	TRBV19	TGTGCCAGTAGTATGCGGGACCTCGGGGACACCGGGGAGCTGTTTTTT	CASSMRDLGDTGELFF
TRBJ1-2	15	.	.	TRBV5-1	TGCGCCAGCAGCGTAACAGGTGATGAGGACTATGGCTACACCTTC	CASSVTGDEDYGYTF
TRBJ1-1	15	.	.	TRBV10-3	TGTGCCATCAGTGTGAAACATCTTATGAACACTGAAGCTTTCTTT	CAISVKHLMNTEAFF
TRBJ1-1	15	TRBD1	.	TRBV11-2	TGTGCCAGCAGCACCCGGGACAGGGGATCCACTGAAGCTTTCTTT	CASSTRDRGSTEAFF
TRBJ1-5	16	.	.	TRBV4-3	TGCGCCAGCAGCCAAGATTTCGCAGGGGAGAATCAGCCCCAGCATTTT	CASSQDFAGENQPQHF
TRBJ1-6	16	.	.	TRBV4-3	TGCGCCAGCAGCCAAGATCACGGACCCAATAATTCACCCCTCCACTTT	CASSQDHGPNNSPLHF
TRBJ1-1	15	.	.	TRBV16	TGTGCCAGCAGCCAAACGGGAGGGGGAGAAACTGAAGCTTTCTTT	CASSQTGGGETEAFF
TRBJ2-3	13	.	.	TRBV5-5	TGTGCCAGCAGCTTGGGCCCAGCAGATACGCAGTATTTT	CASSLGPADTQYF
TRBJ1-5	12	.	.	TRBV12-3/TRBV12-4	TGTGCCAGCAGTTTACAGTACCAGCCCCAGCATTTT	CASSLQYQPQHF
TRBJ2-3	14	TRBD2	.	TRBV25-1	TGTGCCAGCAGTGAGAGCGGGGACACAGATACGCAGTATTTT	CASSESGDTDTQYF
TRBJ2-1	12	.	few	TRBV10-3	TGTGCCATAAACAAGGGGGACAATGAGCAGTTCTTC	CAINKGDNEQFF